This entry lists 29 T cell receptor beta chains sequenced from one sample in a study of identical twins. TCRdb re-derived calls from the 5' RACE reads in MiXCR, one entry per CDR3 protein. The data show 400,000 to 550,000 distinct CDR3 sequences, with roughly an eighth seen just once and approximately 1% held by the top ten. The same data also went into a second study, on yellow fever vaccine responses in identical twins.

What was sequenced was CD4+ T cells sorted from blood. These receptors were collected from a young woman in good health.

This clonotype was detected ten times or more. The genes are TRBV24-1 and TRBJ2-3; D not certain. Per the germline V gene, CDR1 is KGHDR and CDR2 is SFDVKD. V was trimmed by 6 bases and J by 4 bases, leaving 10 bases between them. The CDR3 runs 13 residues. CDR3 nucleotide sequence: TGTGCCACCAGTCCATTCTGGGCAGATACGCAGTATTTT. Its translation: CATSPFWADTQYF.

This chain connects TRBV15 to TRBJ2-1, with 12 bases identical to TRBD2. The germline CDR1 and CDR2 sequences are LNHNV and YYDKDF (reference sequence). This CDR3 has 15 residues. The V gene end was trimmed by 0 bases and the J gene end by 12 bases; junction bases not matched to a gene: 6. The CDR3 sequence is CATSRDGLAGGGQFF. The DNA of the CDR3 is TGTGCCACCAGCAGAGATGGGCTAGCGGGAGGGGGGCAGTTCTTC.

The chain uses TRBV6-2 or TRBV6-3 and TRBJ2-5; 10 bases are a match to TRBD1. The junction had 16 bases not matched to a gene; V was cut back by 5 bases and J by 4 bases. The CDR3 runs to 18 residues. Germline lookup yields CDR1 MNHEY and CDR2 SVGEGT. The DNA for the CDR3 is TGTGCCAGCAGTACTTCACCGGGACAGGGGCGTGTTGTAGAGACCCAGTACTTC. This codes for CASSTSPGQGRVVETQYF.

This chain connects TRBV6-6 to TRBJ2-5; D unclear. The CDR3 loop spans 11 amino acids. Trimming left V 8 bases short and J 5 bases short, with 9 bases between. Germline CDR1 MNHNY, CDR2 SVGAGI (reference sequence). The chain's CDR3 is CASASLETQYF. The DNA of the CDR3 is TGTGCCAGCGCCAGCTTGGAGACCCAGTACTTC.

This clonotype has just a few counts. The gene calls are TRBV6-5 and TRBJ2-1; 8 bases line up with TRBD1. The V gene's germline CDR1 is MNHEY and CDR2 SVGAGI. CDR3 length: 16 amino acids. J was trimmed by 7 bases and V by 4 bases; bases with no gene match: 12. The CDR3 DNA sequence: TGTGCCAGCAGTTCCCCGTTAAGGACAGGGACAAATGAGCAGTTCTTC. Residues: CASSSPLRTGTNEQFF.

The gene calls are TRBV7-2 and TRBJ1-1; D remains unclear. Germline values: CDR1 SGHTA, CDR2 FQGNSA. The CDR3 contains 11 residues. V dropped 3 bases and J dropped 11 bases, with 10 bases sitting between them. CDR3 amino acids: CASSLKGGAFF. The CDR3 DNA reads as TGTGCCAGCAGCTTGAAAGGCGGTGCTTTCTTT.

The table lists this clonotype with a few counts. This CDR3 is CASSYSAGYNQPQHF. The CDR3 DNA follows: TGTGCCAGCAGTTACTCGGCTGGTTATAATCAGCCCCAGCATTTT. The chain joins TRBV6-2 or TRBV6-3 to TRBJ1-5; D not certain. Germline V gives CDR1 MNHEY, CDR2 SVGEGT. V gave up 0 bases and J gave up 4 bases, with 10 bases separating them. This CDR3 is 15 amino acids long.

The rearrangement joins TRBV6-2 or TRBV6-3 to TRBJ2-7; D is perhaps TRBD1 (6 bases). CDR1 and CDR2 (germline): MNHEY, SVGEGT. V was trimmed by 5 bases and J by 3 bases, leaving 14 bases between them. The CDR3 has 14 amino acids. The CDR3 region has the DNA TGTGCCAGCAGTCGACAGGTTTTATTCTACGAGCAGTACTTC. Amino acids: CASSRQVLFYEQYF.

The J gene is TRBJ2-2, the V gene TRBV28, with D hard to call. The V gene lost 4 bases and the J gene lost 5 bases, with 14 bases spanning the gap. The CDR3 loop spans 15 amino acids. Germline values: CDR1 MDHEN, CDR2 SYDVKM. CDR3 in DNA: TGTGCCAGCAGTTCTGCGACTGTTAATACCGGGGAGCTGTTTTTT. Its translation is CASSSATVNTGELFF.

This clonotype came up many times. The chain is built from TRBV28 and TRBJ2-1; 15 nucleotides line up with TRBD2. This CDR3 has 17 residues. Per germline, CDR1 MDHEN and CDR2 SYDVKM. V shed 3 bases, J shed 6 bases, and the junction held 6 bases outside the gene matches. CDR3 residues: CASSFSGLAGGPNEQFF. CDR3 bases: TGTGCCAGCAGTTTTTCCGGACTAGCGGGAGGGCCCAATGAGCAGTTCTTC.

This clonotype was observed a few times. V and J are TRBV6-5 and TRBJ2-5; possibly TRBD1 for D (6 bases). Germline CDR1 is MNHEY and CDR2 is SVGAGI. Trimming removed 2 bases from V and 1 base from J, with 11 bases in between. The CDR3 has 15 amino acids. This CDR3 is CASSYPRGPQETQYF. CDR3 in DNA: TGTGCCAGCAGTTACCCCAGGGGCCCCCAAGAGACCCAGTACTTC.

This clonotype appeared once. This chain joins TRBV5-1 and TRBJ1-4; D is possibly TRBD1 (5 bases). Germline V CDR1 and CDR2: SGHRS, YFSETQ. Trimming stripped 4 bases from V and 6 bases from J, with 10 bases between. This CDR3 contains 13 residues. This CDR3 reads CASSRDSDEKLFF. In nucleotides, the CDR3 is TGCGCCAGCAGCCGTGACAGTGATGAAAAACTGTTTTTT.

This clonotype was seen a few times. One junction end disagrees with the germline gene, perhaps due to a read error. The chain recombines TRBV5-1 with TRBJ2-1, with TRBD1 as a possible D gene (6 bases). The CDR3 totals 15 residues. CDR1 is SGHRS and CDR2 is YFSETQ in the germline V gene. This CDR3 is CASSLVQGFNNEHFF. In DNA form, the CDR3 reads TGCGCCAGCAGCTTGGTTCAGGGGTTCAACAATGAGCATTTCTTC.

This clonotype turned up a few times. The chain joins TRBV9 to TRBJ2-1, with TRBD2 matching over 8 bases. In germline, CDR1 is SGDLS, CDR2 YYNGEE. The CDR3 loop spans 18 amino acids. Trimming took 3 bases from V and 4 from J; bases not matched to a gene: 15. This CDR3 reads CASSAGGGLVPFYNEQFF. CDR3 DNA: TGTGCCAGCAGCGCGGGAGGGGGGCTGGTCCCCTTTTACAATGAGCAGTTCTTC.

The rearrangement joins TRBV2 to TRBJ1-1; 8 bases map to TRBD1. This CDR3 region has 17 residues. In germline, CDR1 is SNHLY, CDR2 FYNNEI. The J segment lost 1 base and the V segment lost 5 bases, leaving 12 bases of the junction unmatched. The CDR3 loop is CASSPLEDRVTNTEAFF. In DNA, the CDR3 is TGTGCCAGCAGTCCCCTTGAGGACAGGGTAACGAACACTGAAGCTTTCTTT.

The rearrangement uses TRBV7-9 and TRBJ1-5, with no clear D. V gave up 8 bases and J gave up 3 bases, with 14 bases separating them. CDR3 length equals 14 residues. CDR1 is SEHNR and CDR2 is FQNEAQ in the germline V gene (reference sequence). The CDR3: CASLVVGSNQPQHF. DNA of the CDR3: TGTGCCAGCCTGGTGGTAGGGTCCAATCAGCCCCAGCATTTT. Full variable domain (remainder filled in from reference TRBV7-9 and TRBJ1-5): DTGVSQNPRHKITKRGQNVTFRCDPISEHNRLYWYRQTLGQGPEFLTYFQNEAQLEKSRLLSDRFSAERPKGSFSTLEIQRTEQGDSAMYLCASLVVGSNQPQHFGDGTRLSIL.

Written as DNA, the CDR3 is TGTGCCAGCAAGACCCTTAGCGGGAGTCAGACAGATACGCAGTATTTT. The encoded protein is CASKTLSGSQTDTQYF. The genes are TRBV6-1 and TRBJ2-3; 9 bases line up with TRBD2. J gave up 3 bases and V 7 bases, and 11 bases lay outside the gene matches. Germline loops: CDR1 MNHNS, CDR2 SASEGT. CDR3 length: 16 amino acids.

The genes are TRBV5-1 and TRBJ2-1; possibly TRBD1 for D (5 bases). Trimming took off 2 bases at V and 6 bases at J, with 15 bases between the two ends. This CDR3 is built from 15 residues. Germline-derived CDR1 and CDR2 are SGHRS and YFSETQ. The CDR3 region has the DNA TGCGCCAGCAGCTTTGGACCAGGGATGATCAATGAGCAGTTCTTC. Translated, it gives CASSFGPGMINEQFF. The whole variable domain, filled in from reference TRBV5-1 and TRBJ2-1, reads KAGVTQTPRYLIKTRGQQVTLSCSPISGHRSVSWYQQTPGQGLQFLFEYFSETQRNKGNFPGRFSGRQFSNSRSEMNVSTLELGDSALYLCASSFGPGMINEQFFGPGTRLTVL.

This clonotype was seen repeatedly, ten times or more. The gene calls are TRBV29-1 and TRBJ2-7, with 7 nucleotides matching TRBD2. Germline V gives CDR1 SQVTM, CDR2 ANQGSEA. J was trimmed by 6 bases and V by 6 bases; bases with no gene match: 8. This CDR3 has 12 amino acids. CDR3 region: CSVTTSIREQYF. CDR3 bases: TGCAGCGTCACGACTAGCATCCGCGAGCAGTACTTC.

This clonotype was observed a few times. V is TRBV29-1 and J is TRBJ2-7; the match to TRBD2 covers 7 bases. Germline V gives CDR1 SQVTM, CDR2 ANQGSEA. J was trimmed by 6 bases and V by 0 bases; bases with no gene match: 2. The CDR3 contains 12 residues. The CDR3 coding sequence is TGCAGCGTTGAAGATCCGGGGGGCGAGCAGTACTTC. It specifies CSVEDPGGEQYF.

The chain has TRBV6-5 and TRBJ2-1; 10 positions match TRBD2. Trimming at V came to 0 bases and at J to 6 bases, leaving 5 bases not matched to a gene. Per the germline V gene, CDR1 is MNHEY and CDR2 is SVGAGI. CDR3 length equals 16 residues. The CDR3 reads CASSYSKAGGANEQFF. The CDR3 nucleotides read TGTGCCAGCAGTTACTCGAAAGCGGGGGGGGCCAATGAGCAGTTCTTC.

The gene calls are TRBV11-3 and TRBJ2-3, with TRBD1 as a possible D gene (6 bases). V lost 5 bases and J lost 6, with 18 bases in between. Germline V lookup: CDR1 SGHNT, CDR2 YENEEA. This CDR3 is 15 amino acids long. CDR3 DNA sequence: TGTGCCAGCAGCCTACAGGGAAACGCAGGGGATACGCAGTATTTT. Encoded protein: CASSLQGNAGDTQYF. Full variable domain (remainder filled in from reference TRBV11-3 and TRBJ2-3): EAGVVQSPRYKIIEKKQPVAFWCNPISGHNTLYWYLQNLGQGPELLIRYENEEAVDDSQLPKDRFSAERLKGVDSTLKIQPAELGDSAVYLCASSLQGNAGDTQYFGPGTRLTVL.

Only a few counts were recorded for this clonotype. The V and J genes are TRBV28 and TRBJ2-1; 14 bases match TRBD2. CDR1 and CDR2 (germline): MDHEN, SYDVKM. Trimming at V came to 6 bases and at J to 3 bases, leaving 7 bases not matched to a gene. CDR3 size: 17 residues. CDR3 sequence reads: CASRLGLAGVSYNEQFF. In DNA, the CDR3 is TGTGCCAGCAGATTGGGACTAGCGGGAGTAAGCTACAATGAGCAGTTCTTC.

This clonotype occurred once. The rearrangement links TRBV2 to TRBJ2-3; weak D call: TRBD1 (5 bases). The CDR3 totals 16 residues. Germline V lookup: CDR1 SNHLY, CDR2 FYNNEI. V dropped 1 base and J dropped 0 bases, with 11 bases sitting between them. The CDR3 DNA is TGTGCCAGCAGTGAAGGGACAAAGCATAGCACAGATACGCAGTATTTT. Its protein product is CASSEGTKHSTDTQYF. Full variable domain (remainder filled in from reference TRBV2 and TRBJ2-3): EPEVTQTPSHQVTQMGQEVILRCVPISNHLYFYWYRQILGQKVEFLVSFYNNEISEKSEIFDDQFSVERPDGSNFTLKIRSTKLEDSAMYFCASSEGTKHSTDTQYFGPGTRLTVL.

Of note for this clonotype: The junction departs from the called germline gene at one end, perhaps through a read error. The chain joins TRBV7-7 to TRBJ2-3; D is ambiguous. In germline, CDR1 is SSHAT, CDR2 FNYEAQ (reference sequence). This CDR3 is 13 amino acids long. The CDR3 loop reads CASSFGYTDTQYF. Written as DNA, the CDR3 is TGTGCTAGCAGCTTTGGTTACACAGATACGCAGTATTTT. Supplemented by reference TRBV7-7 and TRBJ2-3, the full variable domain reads GAGVSQSPRYKVTKRGQDVTLRCDPISSHATLYWYQQALGQGPEFLTYFNYEAQPDKSGLPSDRFSAERPEGSISTLTIQRTEQRDSAMYRCASSFGYTDTQYFGPGTRLTVL.

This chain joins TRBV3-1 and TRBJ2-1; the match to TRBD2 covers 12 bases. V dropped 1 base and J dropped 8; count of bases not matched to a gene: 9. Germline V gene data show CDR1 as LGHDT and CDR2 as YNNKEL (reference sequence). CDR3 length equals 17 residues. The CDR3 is CASSQAPRLAGEYEQFF. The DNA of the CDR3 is TGTGCCAGCAGCCAAGCCCCCAGACTAGCGGGGGAATATGAGCAGTTCTTC.

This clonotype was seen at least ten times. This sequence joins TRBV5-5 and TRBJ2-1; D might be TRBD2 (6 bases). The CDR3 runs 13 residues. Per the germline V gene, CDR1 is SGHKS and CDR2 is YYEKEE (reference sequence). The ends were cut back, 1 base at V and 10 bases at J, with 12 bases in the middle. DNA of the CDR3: TGTGCCAGCAGCTTGCTCGGGAGTCGGGAGCAGTTCTTC. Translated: CASSLLGSREQFF. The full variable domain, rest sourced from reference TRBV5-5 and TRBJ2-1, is DAGVTQSPTHLIKTRGQQVTLRCSPISGHKSVSWYQQVLGQGPQFIFQYYEKEERGRGNFPDRFSARQFPNYSSELNVNALLLGDSALYLCASSLLGSREQFFGPGTRLTVL.

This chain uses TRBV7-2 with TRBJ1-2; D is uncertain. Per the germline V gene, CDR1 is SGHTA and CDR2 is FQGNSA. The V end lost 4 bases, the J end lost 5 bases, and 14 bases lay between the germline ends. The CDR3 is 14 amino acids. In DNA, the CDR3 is TGTGCCAGCAGCTACGCTGCCCCAAAGTATGGCTACACCTTC. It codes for CASSYAAPKYGYTF. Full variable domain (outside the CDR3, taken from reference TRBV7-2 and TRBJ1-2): GAGVSQSPSNKVTEKGKDVELRCDPISGHTALYWYRQSLGQGLEFLIYFQGNSAPDKSGLPSDRFSAERTGGSVSTLTIQRTQQEDSAVYLCASSYAAPKYGYTFGSGTRLTVV.

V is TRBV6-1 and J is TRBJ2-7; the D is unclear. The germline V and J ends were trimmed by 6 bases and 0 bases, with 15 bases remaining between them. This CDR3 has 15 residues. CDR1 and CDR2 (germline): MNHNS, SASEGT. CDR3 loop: CASSLLQGFSYEQYF. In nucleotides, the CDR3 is TGTGCCAGCAGCCTACTACAAGGATTCTCCTACGAGCAGTACTTC.